This T cell receptor (beta chain) derives from a study of cytomegalovirus exposure and HLA in healthy donors. On this clone: Its target is not known.

Amplification used 60 Vbeta primers and 13 Jbeta primers. Generated by immunoSEQ multiplex PCR, the TCRdb table keeps only in-frame clones and is missing some. The table shows tens of thousands of clones, with roughly 79% occurring only once. Study-level results: It emerged from a later analysis that several of the most significant clusters appeared to be linked to common viral pathogens.

Unmatched junction bases numbered 9, after V lost 6 bases and J lost 5 bases. Germline CDR1 LGHNT, CDR2 FRNRAP. This CDR3 has 14 amino acids. The rearrangement links TRBV12-5 to TRBJ2-5; the match to TRBD1 covers 7 bases. This receptor was obtained from a man aged 18 to 29 in good health and CMV-seropositive. Sequencing was performed on PBMCs. CDR3 nucleotides: TGTGCTAGTGGCTCGACAGGGACCGGGGAGACCCAGTACTTC. It codes for CASGSTGTGETQYF.